The 5 T cell receptor beta chains reported below all come from one sample, sequenced in a study of cytomegalovirus exposure and HLA in healthy donors. It was with 60 Vbeta and 13 Jbeta primers that the PCR ran. Profiled with immunoSEQ multiplex PCR; TCRdb holds only in-frame clones, not every one. The top ten hold 4.2% of the sample, which has 100,000 to 150,000 clones, approximately 80% seen once. Sequenced input: PBMCs. All receptors derive from a male donor in good health and CMV-seropositive.

The J gene is TRBJ1-1, the V gene TRBV5-5; D is undetermined. The length of the CDR3 is 14 residues. Germline-derived CDR1 and CDR2 are SGHKS and YYEKEE (reference sequence). The V gene lost 4 bases and the J gene lost 1 base, with 11 bases spanning the gap. CDR3: CASSPRSGNTEAFF. CDR3 bases: TGTGCCAGCAGCCCGAGAAGCGGGAACACTGAAGCTTTCTTT.

V usage is TRBV7-2 and J usage is TRBJ1-1; maybe TRBD1 (5 bases). The CDR3 has 13 residues. The V gene's germline CDR1 is SGHTA and CDR2 FQGNSA. Trimming stripped 5 bases from V and 1 base from J, with 8 bases between. The CDR3 reads CASSRQGNTEAFF. DNA for the CDR3: TGTGCCAGCAGCCGTCAGGGGAACACTGAAGCTTTCTTT.

In its sample, this clone was seen once. The chain links TRBV6-5 to TRBJ1-1; 8 nucleotides line up with TRBD1. The CDR3 extends over 13 amino acids. With V trimmed by 2 bases and J by 11 bases, 7 bases remained unmatched. CDR1 is MNHEY and CDR2 is SVGAGI in the germline V gene. In DNA, the CDR3 is TGTGCCAGCAGTTACGATAACAGGGGGAGGGCTTTCTTT. It encodes CASSYDNRGRAFF.

The rearrangement uses TRBV18 and TRBJ2-2, with a possible D match to TRBD1 (5 bases). Deletions cut 3 bases from V and 6 bases from J, with 11 bases between. In germline, CDR1 is KGHSH, CDR2 LQKENI. This CDR3 is built from 14 residues. This CDR3 reads CASSPQQEPGELFF. The CDR3 DNA follows: TGTGCCAGCTCACCCCAACAGGAGCCCGGGGAGCTGTTTTTT.

The V and J genes are TRBV5-4 and TRBJ1-1, with D uncertain. The V gene lost 2 bases and the J gene lost 1 base, with 15 bases spanning the gap. CDR1 SGHNT and CDR2 YYREEE come from the germline V gene (reference sequence). The CDR3 contains 16 residues. In nucleotides, the CDR3 is TGTGCCAGCAGCTTAGTGCATCAACGAGGGAACACTGAAGCTTTCTTT. Translated, it gives CASSLVHQRGNTEAFF.